The clone carrying this T cell receptor (beta chain) was recorded a few times. The antigen is undetermined. The V gene's germline CDR1 is MGHRA and CDR2 YSYEKL. The CDR3 runs to 14 residues. V shed 1 base and J shed 1 base, with 4 bases lying between them. Following extraction, RNA underwent reverse transcription to cDNA, which served as the sequencing template. The repertoire was sequenced with immunoSEQ multiplex PCR; TCRdb's copy has only in-frame clones and lacks some. The sample lists fewer than 110,000 clones, roughly half occurring once. The data are from a study of CD8+ T cells in alopecia areata. Overall study findings and caveats: More clonal than normal scalp was lesional scalp, particularly alopecia totalis/universalis.

This sequence joins TRBV4-1 and TRBJ2-2; D call uncertain. The receptor comes from a human donor in good health. Material for sequencing was CD4+ T cells sorted from blood. CDR3 coding DNA: TGCGCCAGCAGCCAAGTCTGGAACACCGGGGAGCTGTTTTTT. This encodes CASSQVWNTGELFF.